Listed here is a single T cell receptor beta chain. The antigen is unknown. After re-calling the 5' RACE reads, TCRdb lists one entry per CDR3 protein, DNA absent. Here the sample table reports around 410,000 distinct CDR3 sequences. CDR3 length: 13 residues. CDR1 and CDR2 (germline): DFQATT, SNEGSKA (reference sequence). This entry comes from a study of monozygotic twins with inflammatory bowel disease. General study findings and limits: Inverse Simpson values showed less TCRbeta diversity in IBD patients than in their healthy co-twins. Repertoire similarity did not separate concordant from discordant twins, possibly from limited power.

Staff drew a roughly 2.5 ml blood sample from each donor. Sequencing used blood. The receptor was derived from a human donor with ulcerative colitis or Crohn's disease, or a healthy co-twin of an affected twin (not recorded which). The J gene is TRBJ1-1, the V gene TRBV20-1. CDR3 sequence: CSARDPGNTEAFF.